These 24 T cell receptor beta chains share one sample of origin, sequenced in a study of tumor and adjacent non-tumor tissue in lung cancer. The library came from three nested PCR rounds adapted from ARM-PCR protocols. TCRdb processed the multiplex PCR reads anew with MiXCR; each CDR3 protein has one entry. The top ten clones hold less than 25% of a sample with 200,000 to 250,000 distinct CDR3 sequences, approximately 74% of them seen once. RNA was extracted from bulk tissue without any cell sorting. The source material was lung tumor tissue. The receptors originated from a man between 60 and 75 years old with non-small cell lung cancer.

As for this clonotype: The CDR3 does not close with the conserved phenylalanine or tryptophan, likely indicating a read error. The V gene is TRBV29-1, the J gene TRBJ2-3, with a possible D match to TRBD2 (5 bases). V lost 8 bases to trimming and J lost 6 bases, with 12 bases between them. Germline values: CDR1 SQVTM, CDR2 ANQGSEA. The CDR3 contains 11 residues. The CDR3 loop reads CSSQRGDTQYL. CDR3 sequence (DNA): TGCAGCTCTCAGAGAGGGGATACGCAGTATCTT.

The chain links TRBV11-1 to TRBJ2-6; the D is unclear. Germline V gives CDR1 SGHAT, CDR2 FQDESV (reference sequence). The CDR3 spans 16 residues. With 5 bases removed from V and 0 bases from J, the gap between germline ends came to 11 bases. The CDR3 DNA reads as TGTGCCAGCAGCCCATTGGGTAACTCTGGGGCCAACGTCCTGACTTTC. Encoded protein: CASSPLGNSGANVLTF. Supplemented by reference TRBV11-1 and TRBJ2-6, the full variable domain reads EAEVAQSPRYKITEKSQAVAFWCDPISGHATLYWYRQILGQGPELLVQFQDESVVDDSQLPKDRFSAERLKGVDSTLKIQPAELGDSAMYLCASSPLGNSGANVLTFGAGSRLTVL.

The chain carries TRBV6-1 and TRBJ2-5; TRBD1 agrees at 10 bases. Trimming removed 6 bases from V and 2 bases from J; junction bases left unmatched: 6. The CDR3 covers 15 residues. The germline V gene encodes CDR1 MNHNS and CDR2 SASEGT. The CDR3 DNA is TGTGCCAGCAGGGTCGGGACAGGGGCGCAAGAGACCCAGTACTTC. This gives the protein CASRVGTGAQETQYF.

This rearrangement joins TRBV20-1 to TRBJ2-7; possible D gene TRBD2, 6 bases. Trimming took off 4 bases at V and 1 base at J, with 14 bases between the two ends. CDR3 length equals 14 residues. CDR1 DFQATT and CDR2 SNEGSKA come from the germline V gene (reference sequence). Here the CDR3 DNA reads TGCAGTGCTATACTAGCTGGAGGTTCCTACGAGCAGTACTTC. Its translation: CSAILAGGSYEQYF.

As regards this clonotype: The junction shows a germline mismatch at one end, possibly a read error. The chain uses TRBV29-1 and TRBJ1-1, with D possibly being TRBD1 (5 bases). The germline V gene encodes CDR1 SQVTM and CDR2 ANQGSEA. This CDR3 contains 17 residues. The CDR3 nucleotides read TGCAGGGTTGAATGGCCGGGTGGGGCCCTCAGAAACACTGAAGTTTTCTTT. It translates to CRVEWPGGALRNTEVFF.

The gene calls are TRBV5-1 and TRBJ1-4; the match to TRBD1 covers 9 bases. The CDR3 covers 15 residues. V was clipped by 4 bases and J by 8 bases; unmatched bases: 9. Looked up from germline, CDR1 is SGHRS and CDR2 is YFSETQ. CDR3 region: CASSDGQGIQEKLFF. CDR3 DNA sequence: TGCGCCAGCAGCGATGGACAGGGGATCCAAGAAAAACTGTTTTTT. Full variable domain (outside the CDR3, taken from reference TRBV5-1 and TRBJ1-4): KAGVTQTPRYLIKTRGQQVTLSCSPISGHRSVSWYQQTPGQGLQFLFEYFSETQRNKGNFPGRFSGRQFSNSRSEMNVSTLELGDSALYLCASSDGQGIQEKLFFGSGTQLSVL.

A remark on this clonotype: A clone one base away is much larger, so this may be a read error. This chain uses TRBV5-4 with TRBJ2-6; unclear D gene. Germline lookup yields CDR1 SGHNT and CDR2 YYREEE (reference sequence). The V end lost 3 bases, the J end lost 1 base, and 8 bases lay between the germline ends. The CDR3 is made up of 15 amino acids. The CDR3 sequence: CASSSVGSGANVLTF. In DNA form, the CDR3 reads TGTGCCAGCAGCTCGGTTGGATCTGGGGCCAACGTCCTGACTTTC.

A remark on this clonotype: It may be a read error: a sequence one base away is much more abundant. This rearrangement joins TRBV5-1 to TRBJ1-6; the match to TRBD1 covers 7 bases. This CDR3 spans 16 amino acids. The germline V gene encodes CDR1 SGHRS and CDR2 YFSETQ. DNA for the CDR3: TGCGTCAGCAGCTCCACTGACAGGGTAACAAACTCACCCCTCCACTTT. It encodes CVSSSTDRVTNSPLHF.

Comment on this clonotype: Its ends do not fully match the called genes, so a read error is possible. This chain joins TRBV5-6 and TRBJ1-2; D gene ambiguous. The length of the CDR3 is 15 residues. The germline V gene has CDR1 SGHDT and CDR2 YYEEEE. Here the CDR3 DNA reads TGTGTCAGCACCTTTCGGCGAGGGCCTAACTATGGCTACACCTTC. It encodes CVSTFRRGPNYGYTF.

The rearrangement uses TRBV20-1 and TRBJ2-7; maybe TRBD1 (5 bases). Germline CDR1 DFQATT, CDR2 SNEGSKA (reference sequence). Trimming stripped 5 bases from V and 2 bases from J, with 13 bases between. The CDR3 covers 13 residues. The CDR3 nucleotides read TGCAGTGCTCCACAGACAGAGACCTACGAGCAGTACTTC. Protein sequence: CSAPQTETYEQYF.

On this clonotype: The junction departs from germline at one end; a sequencing error may be responsible. The chain combines TRBV12-3 or TRBV12-4 with TRBJ2-5; 10 bases are shared with TRBD2. This CDR3 spans 16 amino acids. The CDR3 nucleotides read TGTGCCAGCAGCCGGTCTAGCGGGGGACCCCAAGAGACCCGGTACTTC. It codes for CASSRSSGGPQETRYF.

This clonotype was seen at least ten times. The chain carries TRBV6-4 and TRBJ2-1; 10 bases line up with TRBD1. The CDR3 totals 15 residues. V gave up 3 bases and J gave up 5 bases; unmatched junction bases: 4. Germline assignment: CDR1 MRHNA and CDR2 SNTAGT. CDR3 sequence (DNA): TGTGCCAGCAGTGAAGGGGGACAGGGGCACAATGAGCAGTTCTTC. It translates to CASSEGGQGHNEQFF.

A word on this clonotype: This CDR3 is missing its conserved last phenylalanine or tryptophan, likely due to a read error. The V gene is TRBV7-2, the J gene TRBJ2-3, with D uncertain. The CDR3 spans 12 residues. V lost 5 bases to trimming and J lost 2 bases, with 5 bases between them. Looked up from germline, CDR1 is SGHTA and CDR2 is FQGNSA. CDR3 amino acids: CASSPDTDTQYY. The DNA of the CDR3 is TGTGCCAGCAGCCCCGACACAGATACGCAGTATTAT.

The V gene is TRBV24-1, the J gene TRBJ2-1, with a tentative D call TRBD2 (6 bases). The length of the CDR3 is 16 residues. The V end was cut by 4 bases, the J end by 4 bases, with 16 bases between. Germline V gives CDR1 KGHDR, CDR2 SFDVKD. CDR3 sequence: CATSELAEDCYNEQFF. Written as DNA, the CDR3 is TGTGCCACCAGTGAGTTAGCGGAAGATTGTTACAATGAGCAGTTCTTC.

This chain connects TRBV5-1 to TRBJ1-1, with 7 bases matching TRBD1. The junction had 6 bases not matched to a gene; V was cut back by 4 bases and J by 6 bases. The CDR3 contains 13 residues. Per germline, CDR1 SGHRS and CDR2 YFSETQ. The CDR3 loop reads CASSVTGTPEAFF. For the CDR3, the DNA is TGCGCCAGCAGCGTGACAGGGACCCCTGAAGCTTTCTTT. Complete variable domain (other parts from reference TRBV5-1 and TRBJ1-1): KAGVTQTPRYLIKTRGQQVTLSCSPISGHRSVSWYQQTPGQGLQFLFEYFSETQRNKGNFPGRFSGRQFSNSRSEMNVSTLELGDSALYLCASSVTGTPEAFFGQGTRLTVV.

Ten or more counts support this clonotype. This chain connects TRBV10-2 to TRBJ2-5; 12 bases line up with TRBD1. The CDR3 spans 14 residues. Per the germline V gene, CDR1 is WSHSY and CDR2 is SAAADI. The V gene end was trimmed by 5 bases and the J gene end by 7 bases; junction bases not matched to a gene: 5. This CDR3 is CASSTGTGGATQYF. The DNA of the CDR3 is TGCGCCAGCAGTACCGGGACAGGGGGCGCGACCCAGTACTTC.

A note on this clonotype: No conserved phenylalanine or tryptophan is present at the end of the CDR3, so a read error is the likely explanation. The limits of the CDR3 on the DNA are not certain, so only TCRdb's listed CDR3 is given. The chain combines TRBV11-2 with TRBJ2-3; TRBD1, as called in the table, went unchecked against the DNA. Germline V CDR1 and CDR2: SGHAT, FQNNGV. The CDR3 length is 14 residues, termini included. CDR3 amino acids: CASSFLPGGVQQFY.

This rearrangement joins TRBV28 to TRBJ2-3, with D possibly TRBD1 on 6 matching bases. The CDR3 sequence is 14 residues long. V dropped 8 bases and J dropped 1 base, with 13 bases sitting between them. Germline V gives CDR1 MDHEN, CDR2 SYDVKM. The CDR3 DNA sequence: TGTGCCAGCCAGAGGGGGTACGGCACAGATACGCAGTATTTT. This translates into CASQRGYGTDTQYF.

The chain combines TRBV29-1 with TRBJ2-1; D remains ambiguous. V was trimmed by 6 bases and J by 0 bases, leaving 12 bases between them. The germline gives CDR1 SQVTM, CDR2 ANQGSEA. The CDR3 is 14 residues long. The CDR3 here is CSVGHLSSYNEQFF. Written as DNA, the CDR3 is TGCAGCGTCGGTCACTTAAGCTCCTACAATGAGCAGTTCTTC.

This clonotype was counted only a few times. J is TRBJ2-5 and V is TRBV5-1, with D unclear. Trimming stripped 4 bases from V and 6 bases from J, with 7 bases between. CDR3 length equals 11 residues. Germline CDR1 reads SGHRS; CDR2 reads YFSETQ. The CDR3 loop reads CASSDGQTQYF. The CDR3 DNA reads as TGCGCCAGCAGCGACGGGCAGACCCAGTACTTC. The full variable domain, in which reference TRBV5-1 and TRBJ2-5 provide the parts outside the CDR3, is KAGVTQTPRYLIKTRGQQVTLSCSPISGHRSVSWYQQTPGQGLQFLFEYFSETQRNKGNFPGRFSGRQFSNSRSEMNVSTLELGDSALYLCASSDGQTQYFGPGTRLLVL.

The chain recombines TRBV4-1 with TRBJ2-2; the D call may be TRBD1 or TRBD2 (6 bases each). The V gene's germline CDR1 is MGHRA and CDR2 YSYEKL. The CDR3 totals 17 residues. Trimming left V 1 base short and J 9 bases short, with 21 bases between. For the CDR3, the DNA is TGCGCCAGCAGCCAAGTTGTGACAGGAGGGTACGGCAGGGAGCTGTTTTTT. It is translated as CASSQVVTGGYGRELFF.

The chain links TRBV29-1 to TRBJ1-2; no definite D call. The germline V and J ends were trimmed by 4 bases and 3 bases, with 18 bases remaining between them. CDR1 and CDR2 (germline): SQVTM, ANQGSEA. This CDR3 region has 15 residues. The CDR3 region has the DNA TGCAGCGTTGGAGAGGAGACCGATCATTACTATGGCTACACCTTC. Protein product: CSVGEETDHYYGYTF.

Comments on this clonotype: No conserved phenylalanine or tryptophan ends this CDR3, so it is likely a read error. This sequence joins TRBV6-1 and TRBJ1-3, with 7 bases identical to TRBD1. Germline V lookup: CDR1 MNHNS, CDR2 SASEGT. This CDR3 is 15 amino acids long. The trim removed 2 bases at V and 5 bases at J, leaving 6 bases unmatched. This CDR3 reads CASSEQQGRRNTIYI. The CDR3 coding sequence is TGTGCCAGCAGTGAACAACAGGGGCGGAGAAACACCATATATATT.

Concerning this clonotype: One junction end does not reproduce the germline sequence, and a read error may be involved. The V and J genes are TRBV12-3 or TRBV12-4 and TRBJ1-1; D call uncertain. This CDR3 is 14 amino acids long. CDR3 coding DNA: TGTGCCAACAGTGTCGGGTCTAAGGGCGATGAAGCTTTCTTT. It is translated as CANSVGSKGDEAFF.